This T cell receptor (beta chain) comes out of a study of blood T cell repertoires in COVID-19. Study-wide background: In each case, the material was cDNA or gDNA derived from T cells, B-cell-depleted T cells, or PBMCs.

This clone showed up just once. Method: immunoSEQ multiplex PCR; TCRdb's copy keeps in-frame clones and lacks some. The data contain about 76,000 clones, about 93% of them singletons. The CDR3 runs to 16 residues. CDR1 is LGHNA, CDR2 YSLEER, per germline. With 4 bases clipped from V and 4 bases from J, the junction kept 5 bases outside the gene matches. This TCR was sampled from a human donor in a cohort sampled during active COVID-19. Sequencing input: peripheral blood. The chain is built from TRBV4-3 and TRBJ2-3; 13 bases match TRBD2. The DNA of the CDR3 is TGCGCCAGCAGCCCCGGACTAGCGGGGGCTCCAGATACGCAGTATTTT. It encodes CASSPGLAGAPDTQYF.